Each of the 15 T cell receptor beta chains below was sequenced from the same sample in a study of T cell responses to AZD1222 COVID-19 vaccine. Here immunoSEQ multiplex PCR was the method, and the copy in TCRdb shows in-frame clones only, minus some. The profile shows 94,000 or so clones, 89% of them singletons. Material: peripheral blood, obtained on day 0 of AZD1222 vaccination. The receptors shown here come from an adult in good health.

The CDR3 DNA is TGTGCCAGCTGCCTGACAGCAGGTGCTGGCTACACCTTC. Protein product: CASCLTAGAGYTF. The chain links TRBV28 to TRBJ1-2, with a possible D match to TRBD1 (5 bases). The CDR3 is made up of 13 amino acids. Germline loops: CDR1 MDHEN, CDR2 SYDVKM. The germline V and J ends were trimmed by 8 bases and 7 bases, with 17 bases remaining between them.

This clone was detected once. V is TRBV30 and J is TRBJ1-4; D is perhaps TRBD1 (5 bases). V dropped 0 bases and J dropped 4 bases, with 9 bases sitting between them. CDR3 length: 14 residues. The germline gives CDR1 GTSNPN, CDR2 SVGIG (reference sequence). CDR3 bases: TGTGCCTGGAGTGTAGCAGGGAATAATGAAAAACTGTTTTTT. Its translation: CAWSVAGNNEKLFF.

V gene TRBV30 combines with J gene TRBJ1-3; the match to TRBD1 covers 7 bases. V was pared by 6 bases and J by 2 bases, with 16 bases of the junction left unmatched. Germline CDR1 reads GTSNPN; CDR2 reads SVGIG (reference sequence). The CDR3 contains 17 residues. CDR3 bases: TGTGCCTGCGCCCGGGACAGTACGGATCTAACTGGAAACACCATATATTTT. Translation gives CACARDSTDLTGNTIYF.

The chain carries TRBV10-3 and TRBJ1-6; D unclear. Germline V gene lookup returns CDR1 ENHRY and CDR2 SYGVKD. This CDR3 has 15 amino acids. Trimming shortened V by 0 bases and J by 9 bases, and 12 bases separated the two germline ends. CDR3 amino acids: CAISESAVSGSPLHF. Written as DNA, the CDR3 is TGTGCCATCAGTGAGTCGGCCGTAAGTGGTTCACCCCTCCACTTT.

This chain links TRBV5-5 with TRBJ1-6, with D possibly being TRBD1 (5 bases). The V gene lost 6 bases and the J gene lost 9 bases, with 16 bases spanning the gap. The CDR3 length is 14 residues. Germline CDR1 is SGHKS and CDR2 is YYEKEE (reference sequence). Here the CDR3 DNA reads TGTGCCAGCACCCCTCTATCGGGGCGTTCACCCCTCCACTTT. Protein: CASTPLSGRSPLHF.

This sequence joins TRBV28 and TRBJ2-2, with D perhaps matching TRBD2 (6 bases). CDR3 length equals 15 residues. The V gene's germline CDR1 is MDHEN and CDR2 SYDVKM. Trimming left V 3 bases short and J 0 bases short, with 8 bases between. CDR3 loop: CASSFSGANTGELFF. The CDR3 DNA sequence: TGTGCCAGCAGTTTTAGCGGCGCGAACACCGGGGAGCTGTTTTTT. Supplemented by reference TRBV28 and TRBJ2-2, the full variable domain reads DVKVTQSSRYLVKRTGEKVFLECVQDMDHENMFWYRQDPGLGLRLIYFSYDVKMKEKGDIPEGYSVSREKKERFSLILESASTNQTSMYLCASSFSGANTGELFFGEGSRLTVL.

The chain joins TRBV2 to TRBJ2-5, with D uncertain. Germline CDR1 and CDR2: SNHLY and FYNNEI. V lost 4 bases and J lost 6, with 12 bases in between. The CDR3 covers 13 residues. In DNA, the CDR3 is TGTGCCAGCAGTGTAGGGTTAGCACAGACCCAGTACTTC. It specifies CASSVGLAQTQYF.

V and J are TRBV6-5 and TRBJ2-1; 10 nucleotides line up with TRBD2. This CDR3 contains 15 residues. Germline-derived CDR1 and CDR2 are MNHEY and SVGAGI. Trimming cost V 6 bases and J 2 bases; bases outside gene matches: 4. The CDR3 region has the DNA TGTGCCAGCAGCGTAGCGGGGGGTCCCTACAATGAGCAGTTCTTC. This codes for CASSVAGGPYNEQFF.

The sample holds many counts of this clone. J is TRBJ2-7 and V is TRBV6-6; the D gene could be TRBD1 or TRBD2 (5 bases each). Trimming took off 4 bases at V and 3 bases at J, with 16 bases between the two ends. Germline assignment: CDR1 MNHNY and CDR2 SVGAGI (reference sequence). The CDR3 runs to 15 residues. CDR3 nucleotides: TGTGCCAGCAGTTTCCAAGGTCAGGGAGACTACGAGCAGTACTTC. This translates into CASSFQGQGDYEQYF.

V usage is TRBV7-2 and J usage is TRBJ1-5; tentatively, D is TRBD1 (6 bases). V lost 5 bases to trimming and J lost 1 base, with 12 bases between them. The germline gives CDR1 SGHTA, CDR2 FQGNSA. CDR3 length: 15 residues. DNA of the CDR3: TGTGCCAGCAGCCTGGGGGGGGGCAGCAATCAGCCCCAGCATTTT. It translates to CASSLGGGSNQPQHF.

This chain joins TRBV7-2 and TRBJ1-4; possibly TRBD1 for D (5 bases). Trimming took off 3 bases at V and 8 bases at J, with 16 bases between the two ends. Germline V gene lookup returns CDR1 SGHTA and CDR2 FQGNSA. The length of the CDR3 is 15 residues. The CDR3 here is CASSFSGGTEEKLFF. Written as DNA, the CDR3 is TGTGCCAGCAGCTTTAGTGGGGGAACAGAGGAAAAACTGTTTTTT.

As DNA, the CDR3 is TGTGCCAGCAGCCCCCAGGGCGGAAACTATGGCTACACCTTC. Its translation: CASSPQGGNYGYTF. The V gene is TRBV9, the J gene TRBJ1-2; D perhaps matches TRBD1 (5 bases). Germline V gene lookup returns CDR1 SGDLS and CDR2 YYNGEE. This CDR3 is built from 14 residues. Trimming left V 4 bases short and J 2 bases short, with 12 bases between.

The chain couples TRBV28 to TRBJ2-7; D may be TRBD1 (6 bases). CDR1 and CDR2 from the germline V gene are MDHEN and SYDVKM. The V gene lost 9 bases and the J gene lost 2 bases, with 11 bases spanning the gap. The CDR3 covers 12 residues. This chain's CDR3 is CASTGKAYEQYF. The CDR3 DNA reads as TGTGCCAGTACAGGGAAGGCCTACGAGCAGTACTTC.

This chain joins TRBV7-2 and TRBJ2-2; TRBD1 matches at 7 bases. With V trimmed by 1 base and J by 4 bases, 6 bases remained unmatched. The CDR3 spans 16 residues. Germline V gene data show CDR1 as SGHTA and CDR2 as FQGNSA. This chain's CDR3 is CASSLGTGVGTGELFF. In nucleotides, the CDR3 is TGTGCCAGCAGCTTAGGAACAGGGGTGGGCACCGGGGAGCTGTTTTTT.

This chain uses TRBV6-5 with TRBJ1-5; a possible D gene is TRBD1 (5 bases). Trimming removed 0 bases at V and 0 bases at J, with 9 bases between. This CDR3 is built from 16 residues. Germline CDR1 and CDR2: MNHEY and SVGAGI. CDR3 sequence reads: CASSYSGGDSNQPQHF. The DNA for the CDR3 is TGTGCCAGCAGTTACTCGGGGGGGGATAGCAATCAGCCCCAGCATTTT.